This TCR beta chain was sequenced for a study of blood T cell repertoires in COVID-19. Overall study context: Samples came from the United States, Italy and Spain, spanning acute and convalescent COVID-19. T cells, B-cell-depleted T cells, or PBMCs supplied cDNA or gDNA.

In the authors' methods: The authors estimated nucleated cell counts from reference gene primer amplification. Measured with immunoSEQ multiplex PCR; TCRdb has only the in-frame clones, and not every one. D and trimming come from the DNA, and the V and J calls and clone size come from that table. The data contain 15,000 or so clones, about 86% of them singletons. Trimming cost V 1 base and J 6 bases; bases outside gene matches: 8. The CDR3 spans 16 residues. Germline V gene lookup returns CDR1 LGHNA and CDR2 YNFKEQ. The specimen sequenced was peripheral blood. V gene TRBV4-2 combines with J gene TRBJ2-3, with 9 nucleotides matching TRBD2. The sequence was collected from a human donor in a cohort sampled during active COVID-19. The CDR3 loop reads CASSQVLAGKGDTQYF. The DNA for the CDR3 is TGTGCCAGCAGCCAAGTGCTAGCGGGGAAAGGGGATACGCAGTATTTT.